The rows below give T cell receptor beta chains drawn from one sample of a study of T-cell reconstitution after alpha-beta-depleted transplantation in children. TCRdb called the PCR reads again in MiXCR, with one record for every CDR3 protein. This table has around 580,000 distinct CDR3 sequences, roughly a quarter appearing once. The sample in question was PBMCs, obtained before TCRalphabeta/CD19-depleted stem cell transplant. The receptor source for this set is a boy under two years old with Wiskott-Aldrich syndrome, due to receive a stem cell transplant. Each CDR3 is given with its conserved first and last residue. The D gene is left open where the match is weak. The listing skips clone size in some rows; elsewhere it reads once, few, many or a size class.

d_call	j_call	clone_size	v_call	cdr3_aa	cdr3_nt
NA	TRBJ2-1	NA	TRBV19	CASSVGTASYNEQFF	TGTGCCAGTAGTGTTGGGACGGCCTCCTACAATGAGCAGTTCTTC
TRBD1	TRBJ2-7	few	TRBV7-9	CASSYWDRDNEQYF	TGTGCCAGCAGCTACTGGGACAGGGACAACGAGCAGTACTTC
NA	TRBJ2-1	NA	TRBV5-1	CASSLVSSKHNEQFF	TGCGCCAGCAGCTTGGTTTCTTCCAAGCACAATGAGCAGTTCTTC
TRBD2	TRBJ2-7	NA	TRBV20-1	CSASISGRAGPLGEQYF	TGCAGTGCTAGTATTAGCGGGAGGGCTGGTCCCCTGGGCGAGCAGTACTTC
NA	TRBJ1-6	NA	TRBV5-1	CASSLVPTGPNSPLHF	TGCGCCAGCAGCTTGGTACCAACCGGCCCTAATTCACCCCTCCACTTT
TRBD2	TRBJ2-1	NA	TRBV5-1	CASSFTSGRASVF	TGCGCCAGCAGCTTCACTAGCGGGAGGGCCTCCGTCTTC
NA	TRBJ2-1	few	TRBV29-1	CSVVLADHNEQFF	TGCAGCGTTGTATTAGCGGACCACAATGAGCAGTTCTTC
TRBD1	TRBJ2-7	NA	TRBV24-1	CATSRSVTDRGLESYEQYF	TGTGCCACCAGTCGGAGTGTAACCGACAGGGGGTTGGAATCCTACGAGCAGTACTTC
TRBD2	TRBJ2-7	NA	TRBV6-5	CASSYGISGRRLIYEQYF	TGTGCCAGCAGTTACGGGATTAGCGGGAGGAGACTTATCTACGAGCAGTACTTC
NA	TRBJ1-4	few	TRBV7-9	CASSFGGFNEKLFF	TGTGCCAGCAGCTTCGGGGGTTTTAATGAAAAACTGTTTTTT
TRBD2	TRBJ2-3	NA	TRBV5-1	CASSAGLAGVDTQYF	TGCGCCAGCAGCGCGGGACTAGCGGGAGTTGATACGCAGTATTTT